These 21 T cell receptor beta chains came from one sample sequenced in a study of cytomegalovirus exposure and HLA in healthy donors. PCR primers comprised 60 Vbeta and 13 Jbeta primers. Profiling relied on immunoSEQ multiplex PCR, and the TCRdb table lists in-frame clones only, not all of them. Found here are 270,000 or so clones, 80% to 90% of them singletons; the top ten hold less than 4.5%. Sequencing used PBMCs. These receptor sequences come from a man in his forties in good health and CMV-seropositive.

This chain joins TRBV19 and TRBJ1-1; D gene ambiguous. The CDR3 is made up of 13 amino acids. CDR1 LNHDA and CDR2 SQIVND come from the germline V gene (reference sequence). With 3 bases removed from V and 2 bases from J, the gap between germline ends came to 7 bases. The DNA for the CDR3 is TGTGCCAGTAGTATGGGCACTAACACTGAAGCTTTCTTT. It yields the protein CASSMGTNTEAFF.

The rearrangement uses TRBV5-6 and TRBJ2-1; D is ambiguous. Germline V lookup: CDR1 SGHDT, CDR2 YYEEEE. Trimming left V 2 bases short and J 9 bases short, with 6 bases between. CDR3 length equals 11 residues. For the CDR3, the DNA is TGTGCCAGCAGCTTAGGAGTTGAGCAGTTCTTC. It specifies CASSLGVEQFF. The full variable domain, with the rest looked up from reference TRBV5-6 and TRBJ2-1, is DAGVTQSPTHLIKTRGQQVTLRCSPKSGHDTVSWYQQALGQGPQFIFQYYEEEERQRGNFPDRFSGHQFPNYSSELNVNALLLGDSALYLCASSLGVEQFFGPGTRLTVL.

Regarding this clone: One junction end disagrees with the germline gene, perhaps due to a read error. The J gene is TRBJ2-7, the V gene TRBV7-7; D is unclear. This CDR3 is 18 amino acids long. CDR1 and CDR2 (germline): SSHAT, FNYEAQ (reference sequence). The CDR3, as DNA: TGTGCTAGCACCCCACCGATGAGGTTAAGGAGAGGAGACTACGAGCAGTACTTC. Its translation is CASTPPMRLRRGDYEQYF.

Here the CDR3 reads CASSPPEGQGSEQYF. CDR3 sequence (DNA): TGTGCCAGCTCACCGCCGGAGGGACAGGGGTCCGAGCAGTACTTC. V is TRBV18 and J is TRBJ2-7; 10 bases match TRBD1. After removal of 3 bases from V and 6 bases from J, the junction contained 8 bases not matched to a gene. From germline, CDR1 is KGHSH and CDR2 LQKENI. The CDR3 spans 15 residues.

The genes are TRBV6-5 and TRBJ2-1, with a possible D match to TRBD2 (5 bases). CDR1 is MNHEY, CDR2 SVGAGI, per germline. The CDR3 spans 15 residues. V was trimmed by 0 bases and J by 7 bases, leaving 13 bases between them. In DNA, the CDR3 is TGTGCCAGCAGTTACTCGAGGGCAGTTCAGAATGAGCAGTTCTTC. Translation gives CASSYSRAVQNEQFF.

CDR3 in amino acids: CASSELAGALYEQFF. CDR3 nucleotides: TGTGCCAGCAGCGAACTAGCGGGAGCTTTGTATGAGCAGTTCTTC. V and J are TRBV6-4 and TRBJ2-1; 11 bases line up with TRBD2. The CDR3 is made up of 15 amino acids. V was pared by 6 bases and J by 8 bases, with 9 bases of the junction left unmatched. In germline, CDR1 is MRHNA, CDR2 SNTAGT.

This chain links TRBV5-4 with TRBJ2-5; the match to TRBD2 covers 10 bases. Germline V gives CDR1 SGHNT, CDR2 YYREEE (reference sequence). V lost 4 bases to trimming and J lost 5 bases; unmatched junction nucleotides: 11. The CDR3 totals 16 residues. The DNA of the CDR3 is TGTGCCAGCAGCCTCGGACTAGCGGCCCTGGGGGAGACCCAGTACTTC. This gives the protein CASSLGLAALGETQYF.

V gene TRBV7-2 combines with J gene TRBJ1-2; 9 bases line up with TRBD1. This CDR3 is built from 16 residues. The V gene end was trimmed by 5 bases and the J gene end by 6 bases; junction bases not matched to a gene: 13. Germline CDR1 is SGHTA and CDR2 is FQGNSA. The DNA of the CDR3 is TGTGCCAGCAGCCATAGTGGGACAGGGAGGATCGATGGCTACACCTTC. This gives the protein CASSHSGTGRIDGYTF.

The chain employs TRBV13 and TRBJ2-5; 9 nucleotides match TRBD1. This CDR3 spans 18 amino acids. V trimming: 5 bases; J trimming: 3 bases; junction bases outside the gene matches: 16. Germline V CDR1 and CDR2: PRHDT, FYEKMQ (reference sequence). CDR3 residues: CASSPPRVGQGEKETQYF. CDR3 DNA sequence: TGTGCCAGCAGCCCACCGCGGGTGGGACAGGGCGAAAAAGAGACCCAGTACTTC.

This CDR3 is CASSTGNGNTIYF. The CDR3 DNA is TGTGCCAGCAGCACCGGGAACGGAAACACCATATATTTT. This chain joins TRBV14 and TRBJ1-3, with D hard to call. Trimming took 5 bases from V and 4 from J, leaving 9 bases between them. CDR1 is SGHDN and CDR2 is FVKESK in the germline V gene. The CDR3 totals 13 residues.

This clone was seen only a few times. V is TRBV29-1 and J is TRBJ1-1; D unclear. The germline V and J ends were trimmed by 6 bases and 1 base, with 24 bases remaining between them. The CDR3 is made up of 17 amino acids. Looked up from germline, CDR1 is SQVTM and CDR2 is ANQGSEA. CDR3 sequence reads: CSVPTSGGRHTNTEAFF. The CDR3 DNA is TGCAGCGTGCCCACAAGTGGAGGACGGCATACGAACACTGAAGCTTTCTTT. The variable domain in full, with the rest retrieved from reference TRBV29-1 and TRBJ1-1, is SAVISQKPSRDICQRGTSLTIQCQVDSQVTMMFWYRQQPGQSLTLIATANQGSEATYESGFVIDKFPISRPNLTFSTLTVSNMSPEDSSIYLCSVPTSGGRHTNTEAFFGQGTRLTVV.

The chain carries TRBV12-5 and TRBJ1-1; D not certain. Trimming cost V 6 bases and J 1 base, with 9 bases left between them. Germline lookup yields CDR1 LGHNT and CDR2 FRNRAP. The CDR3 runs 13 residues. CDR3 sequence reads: CASGTTENTEAFF. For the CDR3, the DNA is TGTGCTAGTGGCACCACAGAGAACACTGAAGCTTTCTTT.

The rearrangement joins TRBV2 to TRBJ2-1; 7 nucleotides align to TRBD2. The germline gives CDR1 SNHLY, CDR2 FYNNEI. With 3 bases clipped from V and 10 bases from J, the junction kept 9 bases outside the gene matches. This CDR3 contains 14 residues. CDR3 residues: CASSEGLFLEEQFF. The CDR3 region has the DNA TGTGCCAGCAGTGAGGGACTATTCCTCGAGGAGCAGTTCTTC. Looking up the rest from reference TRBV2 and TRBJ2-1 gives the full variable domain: EPEVTQTPSHQVTQMGQEVILRCVPISNHLYFYWYRQILGQKVEFLVSFYNNEISEKSEIFDDQFSVERPDGSNFTLKIRSTKLEDSAMYFCASSEGLFLEEQFFGPGTRLTVL.

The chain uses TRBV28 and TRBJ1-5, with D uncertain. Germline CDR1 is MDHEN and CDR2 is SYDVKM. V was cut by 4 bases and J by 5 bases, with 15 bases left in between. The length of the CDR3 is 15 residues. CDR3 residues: CASSSGRLSDQPQHF. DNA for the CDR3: TGTGCCAGCAGTTCCGGCAGGCTGTCAGATCAGCCCCAGCATTTT.

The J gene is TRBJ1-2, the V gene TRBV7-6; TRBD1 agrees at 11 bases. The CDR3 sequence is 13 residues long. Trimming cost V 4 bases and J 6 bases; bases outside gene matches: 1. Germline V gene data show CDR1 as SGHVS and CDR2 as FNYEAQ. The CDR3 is CASSSGQGDGYTF. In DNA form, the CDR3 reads TGTGCCAGCAGCTCGGGACAGGGGGATGGCTACACCTTC.

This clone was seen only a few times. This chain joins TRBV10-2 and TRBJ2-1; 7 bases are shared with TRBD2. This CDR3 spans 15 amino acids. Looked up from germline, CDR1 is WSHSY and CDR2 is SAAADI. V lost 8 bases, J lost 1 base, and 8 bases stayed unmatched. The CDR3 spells CASAGSSGSYNEQFF. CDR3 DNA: TGCGCCAGCGCCGGTTCTAGCGGATCCTACAATGAGCAGTTCTTC.

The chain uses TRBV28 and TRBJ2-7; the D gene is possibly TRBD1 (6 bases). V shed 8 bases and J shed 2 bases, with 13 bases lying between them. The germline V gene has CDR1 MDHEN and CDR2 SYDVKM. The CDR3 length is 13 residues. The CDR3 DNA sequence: TGTGCCAGCTCCCACCCAGGGGCCTACGAGCAGTACTTC. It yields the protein CASSHPGAYEQYF. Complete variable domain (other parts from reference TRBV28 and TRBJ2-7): DVKVTQSSRYLVKRTGEKVFLECVQDMDHENMFWYRQDPGLGLRLIYFSYDVKMKEKGDIPEGYSVSREKKERFSLILESASTNQTSMYLCASSHPGAYEQYFGPGTRLTVT.

The CDR3 region has the DNA TGTGCCAGCAGTTACGCGACTCCACTTAAGCGTCGGGAGCAGTACTTC. Translation: CASSYATPLKRREQYF. This sequence joins TRBV6-5 and TRBJ2-7; D is unresolved. V was trimmed by 2 bases and J by 7 bases, leaving 21 bases between them. The CDR3 contains 16 residues. Germline V gives CDR1 MNHEY, CDR2 SVGAGI.

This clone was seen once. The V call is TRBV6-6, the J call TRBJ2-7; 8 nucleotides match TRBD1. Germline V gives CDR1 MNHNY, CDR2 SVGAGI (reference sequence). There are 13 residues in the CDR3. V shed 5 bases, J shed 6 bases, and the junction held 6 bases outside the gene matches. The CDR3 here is CASSRTGRFEQYF. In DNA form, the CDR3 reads TGTGCCAGCAGTAGGACAGGGAGGTTCGAGCAGTACTTC.

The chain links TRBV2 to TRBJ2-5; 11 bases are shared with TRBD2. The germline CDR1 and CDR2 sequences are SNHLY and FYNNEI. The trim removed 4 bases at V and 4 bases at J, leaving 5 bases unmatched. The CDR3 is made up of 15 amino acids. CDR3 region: CASSGRLAGIETQYF. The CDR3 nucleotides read TGTGCCAGCAGTGGAAGACTAGCGGGAATAGAGACCCAGTACTTC. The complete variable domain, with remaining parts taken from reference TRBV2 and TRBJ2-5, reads EPEVTQTPSHQVTQMGQEVILRCVPISNHLYFYWYRQILGQKVEFLVSFYNNEISEKSEIFDDQFSVERPDGSNFTLKIRSTKLEDSAMYFCASSGRLAGIETQYFGPGTRLLVL.

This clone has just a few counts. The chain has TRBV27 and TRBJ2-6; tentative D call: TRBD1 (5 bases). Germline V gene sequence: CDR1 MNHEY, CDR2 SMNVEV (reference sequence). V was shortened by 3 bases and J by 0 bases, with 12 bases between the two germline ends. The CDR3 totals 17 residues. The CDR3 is CASSLRQGLSGANVLTF. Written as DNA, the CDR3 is TGTGCCAGCAGTTTGAGGCAGGGTCTCTCTGGGGCCAACGTCCTGACTTTC.